This TCR beta chain originates from a study of early T cells in non-severe SARS-CoV-2 infection. About the study: Whole-blood bulk RNA, unsorted, was sequenced, and chains were unpaired.

Researchers attached unique molecular identifiers to individual cDNA molecules. From the 5' RACE reads, TCRdb called clonotypes with MiXCR, one entry per CDR3 protein. The sample shows some 66,000 distinct CDR3 sequences, around 14% of them seen only once. The study, taken as a whole, reports: Anti-spike CD8 responses were favored in VDJdb matching, and private and CD4 specificities were missed.

This clonotype has ten or more counts. The antigen remains undetermined. Sequences were obtained from whole blood. The TCR comes from an adult who was a healthcare worker with PCR-confirmed SARS-CoV-2 infection or an uninfected control (not recorded which).

CDR3 loop: CASSEAGGSYNEQFF. The CDR3 coding sequence is TGTGCCAGCAGTGAAGCAGGGGGCTCCTACAATGAGCAGTTCTTC. This sequence joins TRBV25-1 and TRBJ2-1; 7 nucleotides line up with TRBD1. V lost 2 bases to trimming and J lost 0 bases; unmatched junction nucleotides: 1. The CDR3 contains 15 residues. The germline gives CDR1 MGHDK, CDR2 SYGVNS. Together with reference TRBV25-1 and TRBJ2-1, the CDR3 gives the full variable domain: EADIYQTPRYLVIGTGKKITLECSQTMGHDKMYWYQQDPGMELHLIHYSYGVNSTEKGDLSSESTVSRIRTEHFPLTLESARPSHTSQYLCASSEAGGSYNEQFFGPGTRLTVL.